This TCR beta chain was obtained from a study of T cells in Graves' hyperthyroidism and ophthalmopathy. The source material, RNA transcripts, was used to amplify TCR beta CDR3 regions. HTBI primers were the set used in a first-round RT-PCR of the TCR CDR3. In TCRdb, the multiplex PCR reads were re-called with MiXCR into one record per CDR3 protein. The sample holds hundreds of thousands of distinct CDR3 sequences, 15% to 17% seen once. After removal of 1 base from V and 5 bases from J, the junction contained 6 bases not matched to a gene. Germline V gives CDR1 SGHRS, CDR2 YFSETQ. The CDR3 length is 15 residues. This clonotype has ten or more counts.

The rearrangement links TRBV5-1 to TRBJ2-7; 10 nucleotides line up with TRBD2. The material sequenced was blood. The sequence was obtained from a woman under 30 with Graves' hyperthyroidism that later progressed to Graves' ophthalmopathy. CDR3 sequence: CASSLLAGVVDEQYF. The CDR3, as DNA: TGCGCCAGCAGCTTGCTAGCGGGAGTGGTGGACGAGCAGTACTTC.